The table lists the clone carrying this T cell receptor beta chain with a few counts. Its antigen is currently unknown. CDR3 length: 15 residues. Deletions cut 3 bases from V and 3 bases from J, with 13 bases between. This specimen comes from a study of response to subunit inactivated influenza vaccine. General study findings and limits: Every seasonal influenza vaccination brings in few new T cells, the authors suggested.

Using its own MiXCR run on the RT-PCR reads, TCRdb lists one record per CDR3 protein. The data show around 520,000 distinct CDR3 sequences, about 25% seen once. Material: CD4+ T cells sorted from PBMCs, obtained more than 4 days after vaccination. V gene TRBV12-3 or TRBV12-4 combines with J gene TRBJ2-3; D unclear. The TCR comes from a man in his fifties or sixties who received an inactivated influenza vaccine. CDR3 region: CASSFTRVLTDTQYF. CDR3 DNA: TGTGCCAGCAGTTTTACTCGGGTCCTAACAGATACGCAGTATTTT.